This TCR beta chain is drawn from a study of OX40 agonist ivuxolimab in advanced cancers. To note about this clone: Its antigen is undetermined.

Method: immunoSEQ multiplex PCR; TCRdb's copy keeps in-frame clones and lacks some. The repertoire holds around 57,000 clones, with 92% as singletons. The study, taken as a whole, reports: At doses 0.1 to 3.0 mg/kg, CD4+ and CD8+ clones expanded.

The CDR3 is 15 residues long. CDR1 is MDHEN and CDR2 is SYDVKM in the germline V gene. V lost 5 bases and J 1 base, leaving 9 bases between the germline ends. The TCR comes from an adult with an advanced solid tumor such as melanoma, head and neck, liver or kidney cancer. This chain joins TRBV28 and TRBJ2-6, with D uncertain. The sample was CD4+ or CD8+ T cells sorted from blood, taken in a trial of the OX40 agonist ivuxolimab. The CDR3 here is CASSPVGSGANVLTF. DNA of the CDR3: TGTGCCAGCAGTCCCGTGGGGTCTGGGGCCAACGTCCTGACTTTC.